This TCR beta chain comes out of a study of blood T cells in healthy people across ages. Study-level background: When template switching was applied, about one barcoded beta molecule was captured per two T cells.

For this clonotype: Its target is unknown.

Findings of the study overall: Total diversity from one million sequenced T cells was likely underestimated. A strong correlation between TCR beta diversity and naive T cell percentage was seen. TCR beta diversity, measured per million T cells, fell in a roughly linear way with age.

This CDR3 has 16 amino acids. V was cut by 7 bases and J by 6 bases, with 24 bases left in between. Alongside a J-beta primer mix, a sample-barcoded 5' primer served in a second PCR lasting about 6 to 12 cycles. MiXCR, applied by TCRdb to the 5' RACE reads, yields one record per CDR3 protein. The sample consists of around 940,000 distinct CDR3 sequences, 51% of them appearing once. V and J are TRBV12-3 or TRBV12-4 and TRBJ1-2; unclear D gene. The TCR sequence derives from a woman between 55 and 75 years old in good health. Input material: blood. The CDR3 DNA sequence: TGTGCCAGCACCTTGGGTCTGAGGACGGGAAGAGATGGCTACACCTTC. Its protein is CASTLGLRTGRDGYTF.